The T cell receptor beta chain under discussion was sequenced for a study of blood T cell repertoires in COVID-19. Germline V lookup: CDR1 MNHEY, CDR2 SVGAGI. This CDR3 is 13 amino acids long. Trimming at V came to 7 bases and at J to 3 bases, leaving 1 base not matched to a gene. Two negative PCRs, clearance, or symptom resolution characterized the recovered Cohort 3 donors. Assay used: immunoSEQ multiplex PCR; TCRdb lists only in-frame clones, some missing. In the table there are 200,000 to 250,000 clones, about 85% of which are singletons. This TCR came from a man aged 25-45 years who had recovered from COVID-19. The chain joins TRBV6-5 to TRBJ1-4; TRBD1 matches at 8 bases. The sample comprised PBMCs or T cells enriched from blood (not recorded which). The CDR3 is CASTGQANEKLFF. The CDR3 nucleotides read TGTGCCAGCACGGGACAGGCTAATGAAAAACTGTTTTTT.